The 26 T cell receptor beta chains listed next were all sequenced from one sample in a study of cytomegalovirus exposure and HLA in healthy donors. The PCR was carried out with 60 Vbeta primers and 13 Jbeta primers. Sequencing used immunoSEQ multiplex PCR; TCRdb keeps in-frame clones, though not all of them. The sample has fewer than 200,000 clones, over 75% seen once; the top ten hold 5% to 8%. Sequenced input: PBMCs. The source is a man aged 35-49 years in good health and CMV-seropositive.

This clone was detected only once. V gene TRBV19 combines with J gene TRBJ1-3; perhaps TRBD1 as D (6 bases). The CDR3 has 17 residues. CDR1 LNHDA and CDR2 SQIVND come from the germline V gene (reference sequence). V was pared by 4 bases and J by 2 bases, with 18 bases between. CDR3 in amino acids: CASSTRAGEWTGNTIYF. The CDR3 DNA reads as TGTGCCAGTAGTACAAGAGCAGGGGAATGGACTGGAAACACCATATATTTT.

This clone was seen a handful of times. The CDR3 loop is CASSLLQGDSSKGYTF. The CDR3 bases are TGTGCCAGCAGCTTACTACAGGGAGATAGCAGTAAAGGCTACACCTTC. This chain connects TRBV2 to TRBJ1-2; D is possibly TRBD1 (6 bases). The CDR3 consists of 16 residues. V was shortened by 6 bases and J by 8 bases, with 25 bases between the two germline ends. Germline loops: CDR1 SNHLY, CDR2 FYNNEI. The entire variable domain, with the rest obtained from reference TRBV2 and TRBJ1-2, is as follows: EPEVTQTPSHQVTQMGQEVILRCVPISNHLYFYWYRQILGQKVEFLVSFYNNEISEKSEIFDDQFSVERPDGSNFTLKIRSTKLEDSAMYFCASSLLQGDSSKGYTFGSGTRLTVV.

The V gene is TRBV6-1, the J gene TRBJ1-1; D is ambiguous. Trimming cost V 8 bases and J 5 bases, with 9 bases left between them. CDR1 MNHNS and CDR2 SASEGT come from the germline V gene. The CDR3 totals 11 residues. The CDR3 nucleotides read TGTGCCAGCGCGAGGCGGACTGAAGCTTTCTTT. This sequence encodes CASARRTEAFF.

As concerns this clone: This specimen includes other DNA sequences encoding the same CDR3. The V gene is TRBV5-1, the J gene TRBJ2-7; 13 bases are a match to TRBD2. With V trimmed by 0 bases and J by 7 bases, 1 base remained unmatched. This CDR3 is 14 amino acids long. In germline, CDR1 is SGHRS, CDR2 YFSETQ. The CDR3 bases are TGCGCCAGCAGCTTGGTACTAGCGGGAGGGGAGCAGTACTTC. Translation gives CASSLVLAGGEQYF.

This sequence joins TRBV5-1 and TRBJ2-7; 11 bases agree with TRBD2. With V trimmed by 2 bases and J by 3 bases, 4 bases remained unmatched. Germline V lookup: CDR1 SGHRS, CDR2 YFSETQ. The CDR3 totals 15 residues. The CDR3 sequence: CASSLLAGENYEQYF. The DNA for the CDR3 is TGCGCCAGCAGCTTACTAGCGGGAGAGAACTACGAGCAGTACTTC.

CDR3 region: CASSKPTDRDLHYEQYF. The CDR3 nucleotides are TGTGCCAGCAGCAAGCCAACAGACAGGGACCTTCACTACGAGCAGTACTTC. This chain uses TRBV21-1 with TRBJ2-7; the table assigns TRBD1, which was not confirmed against the DNA. TRBV21-1 is a listed pseudogene. This CDR3 comprises 17 residues.

CDR3 in DNA: TGTGCCAGTAGTTCCACAGGGAATGGATACACTGAAGCTTTCTTT. Translation gives CASSSTGNGYTEAFF. The gene calls are TRBV19 and TRBJ1-1, with D perhaps matching TRBD1 (6 bases). The CDR3 has 15 residues. Trimming removed 5 bases from V and 3 bases from J, with 16 bases in between. Germline loops: CDR1 LNHDA, CDR2 SQIVND (reference sequence). The whole variable domain, filled in from reference TRBV19 and TRBJ1-1, reads DGGITQSPKYLFRKEGQNVTLSCEQNLNHDAMYWYRQDPGQGLRLIYYSQIVNDFQKGDIAEGYSVSREKKESFPLTVTSAQKNPTAFYLCASSSTGNGYTEAFFGQGTRLTVV.

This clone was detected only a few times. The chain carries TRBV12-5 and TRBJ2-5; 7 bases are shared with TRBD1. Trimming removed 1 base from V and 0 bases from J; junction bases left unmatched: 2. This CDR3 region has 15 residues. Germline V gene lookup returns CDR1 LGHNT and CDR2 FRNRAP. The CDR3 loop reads CASGLGDRDQETQYF. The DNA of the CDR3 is TGTGCTAGTGGTTTGGGAGACAGGGACCAAGAGACCCAGTACTTC.

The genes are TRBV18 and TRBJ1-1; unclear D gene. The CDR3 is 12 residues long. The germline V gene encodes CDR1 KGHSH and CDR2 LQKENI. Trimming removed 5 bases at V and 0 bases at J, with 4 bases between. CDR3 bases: TGTGCCAGCTCATCCATGAACACTGAAGCTTTCTTT. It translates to CASSSMNTEAFF. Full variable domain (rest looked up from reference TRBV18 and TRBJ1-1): NAGVMQNPRHLVRRRGQEARLRCSPMKGHSHVYWYRQLPEEGLKFMVYLQKENIIDESGMPKERFSAEFPKEGPSILRIQQVVRGDSAAYFCASSSMNTEAFFGQGTRLTVV.

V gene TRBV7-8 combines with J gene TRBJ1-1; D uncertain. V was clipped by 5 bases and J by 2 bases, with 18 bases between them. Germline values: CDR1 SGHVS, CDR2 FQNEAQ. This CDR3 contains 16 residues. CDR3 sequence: CASSPRFAADNTEAFF. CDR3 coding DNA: TGTGCCAGCAGCCCCCGATTCGCGGCAGATAACACTGAAGCTTTCTTT. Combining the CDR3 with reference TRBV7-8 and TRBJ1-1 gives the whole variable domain GAGVSQSPRYKVAKRGQDVALRCDPISGHVSLFWYQQALGQGPEFLTYFQNEAQLDKSGLPSDRFFAERPEGSVSTLKIQRTQQEDSAVYLCASSPRFAADNTEAFFGQGTRLTVV.

DNA of the CDR3: TGTGCCAGCAGCCAGTACCGATACAATGAGCAGTTCTTC. It yields the protein CASSQYRYNEQFF. The V call is TRBV7-2, the J call TRBJ2-1; no clear D gene. The CDR3 is 13 amino acids. Germline V lookup: CDR1 SGHTA, CDR2 FQGNSA. V was trimmed by 5 bases and J by 4 bases, leaving 9 bases between them.

The CDR3 region is CASSPRGGGILEQFF. The CDR3 DNA reads TGTGCCAGCAGCCCCCGGGGGGGAGGGATTCTTGAGCAGTTCTTC. J is TRBJ2-1 and V is TRBV7-9, with 8 bases that match TRBD2. Germline CDR1 and CDR2: SEHNR and FQNEAQ (reference sequence). This CDR3 region has 15 residues. After removal of 5 bases from V and 9 bases from J, the junction contained 12 bases not matched to a gene. The complete variable domain, with remaining parts taken from reference TRBV7-9 and TRBJ2-1, reads DTGVSQNPRHKITKRGQNVTFRCDPISEHNRLYWYRQTLGQGPEFLTYFQNEAQLEKSRLLSDRFSAERPKGSFSTLEIQRTEQGDSAMYLCASSPRGGGILEQFFGPGTRLTVL.

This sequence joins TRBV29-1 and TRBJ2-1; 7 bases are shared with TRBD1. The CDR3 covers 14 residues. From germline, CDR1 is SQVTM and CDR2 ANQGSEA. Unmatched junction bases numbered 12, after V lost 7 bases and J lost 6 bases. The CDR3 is CSATPRGQINEQFF. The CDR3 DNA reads TGCAGCGCCACCCCCAGGGGACAGATCAATGAGCAGTTCTTC.

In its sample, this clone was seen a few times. The CDR3 sequence: CAWSVQGYGYTF. For the CDR3, the DNA is TGTGCCTGGAGTGTACAGGGCTATGGCTACACCTTC. J is TRBJ1-2 and V is TRBV30, with D perhaps matching TRBD1 (6 bases). Germline lookup yields CDR1 GTSNPN and CDR2 SVGIG (reference sequence). Trimming removed 0 bases from V and 4 bases from J, with 6 bases in between. The CDR3 spans 12 residues.

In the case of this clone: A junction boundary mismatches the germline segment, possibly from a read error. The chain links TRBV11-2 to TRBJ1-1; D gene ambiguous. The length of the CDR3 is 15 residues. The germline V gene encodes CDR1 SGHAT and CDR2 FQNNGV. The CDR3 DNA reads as TGTGCCAGCAACTTAGAAGGAGGGAAGAACACTGAAGCTTTCTTT. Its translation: CASNLEGGKNTEAFF.

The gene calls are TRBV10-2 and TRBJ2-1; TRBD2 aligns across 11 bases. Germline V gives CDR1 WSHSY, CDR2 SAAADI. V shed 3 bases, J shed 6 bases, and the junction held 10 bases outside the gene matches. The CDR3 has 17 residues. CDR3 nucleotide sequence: TGCGCCAGCAGTGAACCCTTTCTAGCGGGAGGAGGCAATGAGCAGTTCTTC. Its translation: CASSEPFLAGGGNEQFF.

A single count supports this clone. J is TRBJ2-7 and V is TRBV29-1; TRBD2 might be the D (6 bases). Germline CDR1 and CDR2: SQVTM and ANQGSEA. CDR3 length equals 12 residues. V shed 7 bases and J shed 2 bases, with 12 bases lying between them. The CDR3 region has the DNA TGCAGCGCGACGGGGGAGACCTACGAGCAGTACTTC. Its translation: CSATGETYEQYF.

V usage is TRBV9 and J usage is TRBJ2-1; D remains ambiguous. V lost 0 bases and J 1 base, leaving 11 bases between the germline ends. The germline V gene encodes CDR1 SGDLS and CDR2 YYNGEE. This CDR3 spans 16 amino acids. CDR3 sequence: CASSVEHARSYNEQFF. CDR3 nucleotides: TGTGCCAGCAGCGTAGAGCACGCGAGGTCCTACAATGAGCAGTTCTTC.

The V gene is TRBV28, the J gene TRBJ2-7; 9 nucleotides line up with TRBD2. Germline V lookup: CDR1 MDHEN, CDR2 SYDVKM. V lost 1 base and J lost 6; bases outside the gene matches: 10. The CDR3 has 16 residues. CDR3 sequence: CASSLSASGALGEQYF. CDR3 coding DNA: TGTGCCAGCAGTTTATCGGCTAGCGGGGCCCTCGGCGAGCAGTACTTC.

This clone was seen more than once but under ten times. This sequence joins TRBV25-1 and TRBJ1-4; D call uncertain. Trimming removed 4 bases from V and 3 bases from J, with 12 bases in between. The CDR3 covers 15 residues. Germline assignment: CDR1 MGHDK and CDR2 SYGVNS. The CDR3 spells CASSVVTAANEKLFF. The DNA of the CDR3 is TGTGCCAGCAGTGTCGTGACGGCGGCTAATGAAAAACTGTTTTTT.

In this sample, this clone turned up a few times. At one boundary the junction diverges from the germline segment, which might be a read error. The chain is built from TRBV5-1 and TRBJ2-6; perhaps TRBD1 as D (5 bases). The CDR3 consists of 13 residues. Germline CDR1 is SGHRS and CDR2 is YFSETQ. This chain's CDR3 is CASSTNGANGLTF. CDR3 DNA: TGCGCCAGCAGTACTAATGGGGCCAACGGCCTGACTTTC.

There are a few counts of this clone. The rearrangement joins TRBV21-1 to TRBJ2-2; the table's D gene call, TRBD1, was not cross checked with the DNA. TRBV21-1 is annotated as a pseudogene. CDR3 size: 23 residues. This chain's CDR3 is CASSFPGQGARHKRGANTGELFF. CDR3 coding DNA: TGTGCCAGCAGCTTCCCGGGACAGGGGGCGAGGCACAAGCGGGGCGCGAACACCGGGGAGCTGTTTTTT.

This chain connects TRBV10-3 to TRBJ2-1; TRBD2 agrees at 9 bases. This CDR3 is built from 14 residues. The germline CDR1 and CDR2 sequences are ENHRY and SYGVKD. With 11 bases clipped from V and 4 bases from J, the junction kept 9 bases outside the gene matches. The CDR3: CASGAGGPYNEQFF. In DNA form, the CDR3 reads TGTGCCTCCGGGGCGGGAGGGCCATACAATGAGCAGTTCTTC.

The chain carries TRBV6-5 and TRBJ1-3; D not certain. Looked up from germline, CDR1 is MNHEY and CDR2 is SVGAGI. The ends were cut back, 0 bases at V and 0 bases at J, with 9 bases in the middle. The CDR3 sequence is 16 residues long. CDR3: CASSYSEAPSGNTIYF. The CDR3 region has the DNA TGTGCCAGCAGTTACTCGGAGGCCCCCTCTGGAAACACCATATATTTT.

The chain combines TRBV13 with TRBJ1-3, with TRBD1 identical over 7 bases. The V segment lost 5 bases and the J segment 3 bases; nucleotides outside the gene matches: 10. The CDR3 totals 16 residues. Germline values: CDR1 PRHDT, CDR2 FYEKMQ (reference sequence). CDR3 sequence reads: CASSPGLGGVGNTIYF. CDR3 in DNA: TGTGCCAGCAGCCCCGGGTTAGGGGGCGTTGGAAACACCATATATTTT.

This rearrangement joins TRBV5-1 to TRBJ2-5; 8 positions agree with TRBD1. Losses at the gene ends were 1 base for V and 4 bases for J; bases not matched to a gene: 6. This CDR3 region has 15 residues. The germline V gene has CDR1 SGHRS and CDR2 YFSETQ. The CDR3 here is CASSLQGARGETQYF. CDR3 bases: TGCGCCAGCAGCTTGCAGGGGGCGAGAGGAGAGACCCAGTACTTC.